Listed below are T cell receptor beta chains from one sample, sequenced in a study of technical replicates of blood from a few donors. Produced via immunoSEQ multiplex PCR; TCRdb's table is partial and in-frame only. The sample holds roughly 80,000 clones, approximately 90% seen once. What was sequenced was T cells isolated from PBMCs. Receptors were obtained from a human donor in good health. Both conserved end residues are part of each CDR3. Each record gives: clone size, D gene, J gene, V gene, CDR3 protein, CDR3 DNA. The D gene is left open where the match is weak. A clone size is listed for some rows: how often the clone was seen (once, few, many), or a class if it is expanded.

clone size: -
D gene: TRBD1
J gene: TRBJ1-2
V gene: TRBV19
CDR3 protein: CASSMQGGTDGYTF
CDR3 DNA: TGTGCCAGTAGTATGCAGGGGGGAACGGATGGCTACACCTTC

clone size: -
D gene: TRBD2
J gene: TRBJ2-2
V gene: TRBV4-3
CDR3 protein: CASSQALAGLNTGELFF
CDR3 DNA: TGCGCCAGCAGCCAAGCCCTAGCGGGGTTGAACACCGGGGAGCTGTTTTTT

clone size: -
D gene: TRBD1
J gene: TRBJ2-4
V gene: TRBV9
CDR3 protein: CASSVGGQGGAKNIQYF
CDR3 DNA: TGTGCCAGCAGCGTAGGGGGACAGGGAGGCGCCAAAAACATTCAGTACTTC

clone size: -
D gene: -
J gene: TRBJ1-1
V gene: TRBV5-1
CDR3 protein: CASSYREGDTTEAFF
CDR3 DNA: TGCGCCAGCAGCTACAGAGAGGGGGACACCACTGAAGCTTTCTTT

clone size: few
D gene: -
J gene: TRBJ1-1
V gene: TRBV5-6
CDR3 protein: CASSSTEEAFF
CDR3 DNA: TGTGCCAGCAGCTCGACAGAGGAGGCTTTCTTT

clone size: -
D gene: TRBD1
J gene: TRBJ1-2
V gene: TRBV11-2
CDR3 protein: CASSLDSGGRGYTF
CDR3 DNA: TGTGCCAGCAGCTTAGATTCAGGGGGTCGGGGCTACACCTTC

clone size: -
D gene: -
J gene: TRBJ2-2
V gene: TRBV7-8
CDR3 protein: CASSLKPGHQNTGELFF
CDR3 DNA: TGTGCCAGCAGCTTAAAACCGGGACATCAGAACACCGGGGAGCTGTTTTTT

clone size: -
D gene: -
J gene: TRBJ1-2
V gene: TRBV7-9
CDR3 protein: CASSETGDNYGYTF
CDR3 DNA: TGTGCCAGCAGCGAGACAGGTGATAACTATGGCTACACCTTC

clone size: -
D gene: -
J gene: TRBJ1-1
V gene: TRBV11-3
CDR3 protein: CASSARGDTTPNTEAFF
CDR3 DNA: TGTGCCAGCAGCGCGCGGGGGGACACAACCCCGAACACTGAAGCTTTCTTT

clone size: -
D gene: -
J gene: TRBJ2-7
V gene: TRBV5-6
CDR3 protein: CASSLSPIYEQYF
CDR3 DNA: TGTGCCAGCAGCTTAAGTCCTATCTACGAGCAGTACTTC

clone size: -
D gene: -
J gene: TRBJ2-7
V gene: TRBV19
CDR3 protein: CASSAQGGYEQYF
CDR3 DNA: TGTGCCAGTAGTGCCCAGGGGGGCTACGAGCAGTACTTC

clone size: -
D gene: -
J gene: TRBJ1-1
V gene: TRBV5-4
CDR3 protein: CASRTTGKTEAFF
CDR3 DNA: TGTGCCAGCAGGACTACAGGGAAGACTGAAGCTTTCTTT

clone size: -
D gene: TRBD2
J gene: TRBJ2-5
V gene: TRBV7-6
CDR3 protein: CASSPYALAGEGETQYF
CDR3 DNA: TGTGCCAGCAGCCCCTATGCGCTAGCGGGAGAGGGAGAGACCCAGTACTTC

clone size: -
D gene: TRBD1
J gene: TRBJ2-7
V gene: TRBV11-1
CDR3 protein: CASSSVGQGYEQYF
CDR3 DNA: TGTGCCAGCAGCTCAGTGGGACAGGGGTACGAGCAGTACTTC

clone size: -
D gene: -
J gene: TRBJ2-5
V gene: TRBV15
CDR3 protein: CATSRDQASQETQYF
CDR3 DNA: TGTGCCACCAGCAGAGATCAGGCGAGCCAAGAGACCCAGTACTTC

clone size: -
D gene: -
J gene: TRBJ2-5
V gene: TRBV14
CDR3 protein: CASSQIQGEETQYF
CDR3 DNA: TGTGCCAGCAGCCAAATCCAGGGCGAAGAGACCCAGTACTTC

clone size: -
D gene: -
J gene: TRBJ1-2
V gene: TRBV5-1
CDR3 protein: CASFTSGYGYTF
CDR3 DNA: TGCGCCAGCTTTACGAGTGGCTATGGCTACACCTTC

clone size: -
D gene: -
J gene: TRBJ2-3
V gene: TRBV10-3
CDR3 protein: CAISESRDTQYF
CDR3 DNA: TGTGCCATCAGTGAGTCCAGGGATACGCAGTATTTT

clone size: -
D gene: -
J gene: TRBJ2-5
V gene: TRBV7-8
CDR3 protein: CASSFALETQYF
CDR3 DNA: TGTGCCAGCAGCTTCGCACTGGAGACCCAGTACTTC

clone size: -
D gene: -
J gene: TRBJ2-2
V gene: TRBV2
CDR3 protein: CASRLSGTGELFF
CDR3 DNA: TGTGCCAGCAGGCTGTCAGGCACCGGGGAGCTGTTTTTT

clone size: few
D gene: TRBD1
J gene: TRBJ2-7
V gene: TRBV25-1
CDR3 protein: CASSRQGFLEQYF
CDR3 DNA: TGTGCCAGCAGTCGACAGGGGTTTTTGGAGCAGTACTTC

clone size: -
D gene: TRBD1
J gene: TRBJ2-6
V gene: TRBV25-1
CDR3 protein: CASSYGTGGSGANVLTF
CDR3 DNA: TGTGCCAGCAGTTATGGGACAGGGGGCTCTGGGGCCAACGTCCTGACTTTC

clone size: -
D gene: -
J gene: TRBJ1-4
V gene: TRBV12-5
CDR3 protein: CASGLVLGPSDEKLFF
CDR3 DNA: TGTGCTAGTGGTTTGGTACTTGGGCCGTCCGATGAAAAACTGTTTTTT

clone size: -
D gene: TRBD1
J gene: TRBJ2-1
V gene: TRBV9
CDR3 protein: CASSGRDREGNEQFF
CDR3 DNA: TGTGCCAGCAGCGGCCGGGACAGGGAGGGCAATGAGCAGTTCTTC

clone size: -
D gene: TRBD2
J gene: TRBJ2-1
V gene: TRBV5-6
CDR3 protein: CASSFTAGAYNEQFF
CDR3 DNA: TGTGCCAGCAGCTTTACAGCGGGGGCCTACAATGAGCAGTTCTTC

clone size: -
D gene: TRBD1
J gene: TRBJ2-1
V gene: TRBV30
CDR3 protein: CAWGRTRQGIYNEQFF
CDR3 DNA: TGTGCCTGGGGGCGAACCCGACAGGGAATTTACAATGAGCAGTTCTTC

clone size: -
D gene: -
J gene: TRBJ1-1
V gene: TRBV6-6
CDR3 protein: CASSYLGGNTEAFF
CDR3 DNA: TGTGCCAGCAGTTACTTGGGGGGAAACACTGAAGCTTTCTTT

clone size: -
D gene: -
J gene: TRBJ2-5
V gene: TRBV5-8
CDR3 protein: CASSRQAYPDQETQYF
CDR3 DNA: TGTGCCAGCAGTCGACAGGCCTATCCCGACCAAGAGACCCAGTACTTC

clone size: -
D gene: TRBD2
J gene: TRBJ2-3
V gene: TRBV7-3
CDR3 protein: CASSPEGLAGGTDTQYF
CDR3 DNA: TGTGCCAGCAGCCCCGAAGGGCTAGCGGGAGGAACAGATACGCAGTATTTT